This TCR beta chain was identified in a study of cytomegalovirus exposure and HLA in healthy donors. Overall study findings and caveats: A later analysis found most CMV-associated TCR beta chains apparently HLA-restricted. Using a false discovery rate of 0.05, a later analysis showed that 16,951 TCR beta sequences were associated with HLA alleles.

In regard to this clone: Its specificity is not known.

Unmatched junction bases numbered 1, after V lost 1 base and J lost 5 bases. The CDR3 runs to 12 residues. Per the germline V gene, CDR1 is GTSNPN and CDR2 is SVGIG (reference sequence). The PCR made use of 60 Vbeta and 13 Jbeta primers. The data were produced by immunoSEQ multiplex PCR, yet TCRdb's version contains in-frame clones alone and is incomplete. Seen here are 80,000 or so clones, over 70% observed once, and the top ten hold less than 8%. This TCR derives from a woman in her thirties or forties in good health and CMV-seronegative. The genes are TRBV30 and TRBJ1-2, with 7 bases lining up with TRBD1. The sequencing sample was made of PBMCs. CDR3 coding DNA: TGTGCCTGGAGTGGGGGACAGTATGGCTACACCTTC. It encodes CAWSGGQYGYTF.